Below are 19 T cell receptor beta chains sequenced from a single sample in a study of shared clonotypes between healthy human individuals. Profiled with immunoSEQ multiplex PCR; TCRdb holds only in-frame clones, not every one. The table has about 2,100,000 clones, approximately 94% seen once. As defined, naive CD8 cells were CD45RO-negative and positively selected for CCR7, with terminally differentiated effector memory CD45RA+ cells excluded. Sequencing used naive CD8+ T cells from PBMCs. The receptors were gathered from a young man in good health. Some clones in this sample may be carry-over from other donors' samples.

The chain combines TRBV30 with TRBJ2-7; 14 bases fit TRBD2. CDR3 length: 15 amino acids. Germline CDR1 and CDR2: GTSNPN and SVGIG (reference sequence). Losses at the gene ends were 1 base for V and 4 bases for J; bases not matched to a gene: 3. CDR3 loop: CAWSARTSGGYEQYF. For the CDR3, the DNA is TGTGCCTGGAGTGCACGGACTAGCGGGGGGTACGAGCAGTACTTC.

The gene calls are TRBV6-1 and TRBJ2-1; possibly TRBD2 for D (6 bases). The CDR3 consists of 16 residues. The V gene lost 4 bases and the J gene lost 6 bases, with 19 bases spanning the gap. Germline-derived CDR1 and CDR2 are MNHNS and SASEGT. This chain's CDR3 is CASSGGVAAWSNEQFF. Here the CDR3 DNA reads TGTGCCAGCAGTGGAGGGGTAGCGGCTTGGTCCAATGAGCAGTTCTTC.

This clone was found once. The sample carries other DNA sequences with the same CDR3. J is TRBJ2-7 and V is TRBV29-1; perhaps TRBD2 as D (6 bases). The CDR3 consists of 12 residues. The germline V gene encodes CDR1 SQVTM and CDR2 ANQGSEA. Trimming shortened V by 3 bases and J by 4 bases, and 10 bases separated the two germline ends. The CDR3, as DNA: TGCAGCGTTGAGGAGGGATCTTACGAGCAGTACTTC. It codes for CSVEEGSYEQYF.

The V and J genes are TRBV5-1 and TRBJ2-1, with 8 bases matching TRBD1. Per germline, CDR1 SGHRS and CDR2 YFSETQ. The CDR3 runs to 16 residues. Trimming removed 5 bases from V and 3 bases from J; junction bases left unmatched: 10. The CDR3: CASSGPGQASYNEQFF. DNA of the CDR3: TGCGCCAGCAGTGGTCCGGGACAGGCCAGCTACAATGAGCAGTTCTTC.

The gene calls are TRBV29-1 and TRBJ1-6; D gene ambiguous. The CDR3 length is 12 residues. V was pared by 7 bases and J by 14 bases, with 18 bases between. Germline V gene data show CDR1 as SQVTM and CDR2 as ANQGSEA. The CDR3 nucleotides read TGCAGCGCCCTTTCCCCGACACGGACCCTCCACTTT. Translated, it gives CSALSPTRTLHF.

The gene calls are TRBV7-8 and TRBJ1-5; no firm D call. The length of the CDR3 is 15 residues. Germline values: CDR1 SGHVS, CDR2 FQNEAQ. Trimming removed 0 bases from V and 5 bases from J, with 11 bases in between. DNA for the CDR3: TGTGCCAGCAGCTTAGCGTCAGGAACGGATCAGCCCCAGCATTTT. It is translated as CASSLASGTDQPQHF.

The J gene is TRBJ2-7, the V gene TRBV28; 7 bases map to TRBD1. The CDR3 covers 14 residues. Looked up from germline, CDR1 is MDHEN and CDR2 is SYDVKM. With V trimmed by 5 bases and J by 2 bases, 6 bases remained unmatched. CDR3 amino acids: CASSPTGETYEQYF. In nucleotides, the CDR3 is TGTGCCAGCAGTCCAACAGGGGAAACCTACGAGCAGTACTTC.

This clone appeared a single time. The V and J genes are TRBV13 and TRBJ2-7; TRBD2 agrees at 11 bases. V shed 4 bases and J 3 bases; nucleotides not matched to a gene: 5. Per germline, CDR1 PRHDT and CDR2 FYEKMQ (reference sequence). CDR3 length: 15 amino acids. As DNA, the CDR3 is TGTGCCAGCAGCTCGACTAGCGGGGATATCTACGAGCAGTACTTC. It encodes CASSSTSGDIYEQYF.

The CDR3: CSAGPGQGNRPPYEQYF. As DNA, the CDR3 is TGCAGCGCCGGGCCGGGACAGGGGAACCGTCCCCCCTACGAGCAGTACTTC. The rearrangement links TRBV29-1 to TRBJ2-7; 10 bases agree with TRBD1. The CDR3 is 17 amino acids. Germline loops: CDR1 SQVTM, CDR2 ANQGSEA. The junction had 17 bases not matched to a gene; V was cut back by 7 bases and J by 2 bases.

V usage is TRBV2 and J usage is TRBJ1-5; D unclear. The V end was cut by 6 bases, the J end by 2 bases, with 8 bases between. CDR1 and CDR2 from the germline V gene are SNHLY and FYNNEI. This CDR3 has 13 amino acids. CDR3 region: CASRVPGNQPQHF. The CDR3 DNA is TGTGCCAGCAGGGTCCCGGGCAATCAGCCCCAGCATTTT.

Comment on this clone: An end of the junction does not agree with germline; a read error may underlie this. This chain uses TRBV7-9 with TRBJ2-7; D remains ambiguous. CDR1 SEHNR and CDR2 FQNEAQ come from the germline V gene (reference sequence). There are 12 residues in the CDR3. CDR3 region: CASSLGSLPWGF. For the CDR3, the DNA is TGTGCCAGCAGCTTAGGGAGCCTCCCTTGGGGCTTC.

CDR3 loop: CASSPDRVSGNTIYF. The DNA of the CDR3 is TGTGCCAGCAGCCCTGACAGGGTCTCTGGAAACACCATATATTTT. The chain is built from TRBV7-7 and TRBJ1-3, with 7 bases lining up with TRBD1. Unmatched junction bases numbered 4, after V lost 5 bases and J lost 0 bases. CDR3 length: 15 amino acids. Germline-derived CDR1 and CDR2 are SSHAT and FNYEAQ (reference sequence).

This clone turned up a few times. In the same sample, other DNA sequences code for this CDR3. The chain joins TRBV27 to TRBJ1-1; 7 bases align to TRBD1. There are 15 residues in the CDR3. J gave up 1 base and V 5 bases, and 7 bases lay outside the gene matches. Germline-derived CDR1 and CDR2 are MNHEY and SMNVEV (reference sequence). The DNA for the CDR3 is TGTGCCAGCAGTAGCAGACAGGGCCCGAACACTGAAGCTTTCTTT. It is translated as CASSSRQGPNTEAFF.

The DNA of the CDR3 is TGTGCCAGCAGCTTGGGAGGAGGTGACGAGCAGTACTTC. It codes for CASSLGGGDEQYF. V and J are TRBV5-8 and TRBJ2-7, with TRBD2 as a possible D gene (5 bases). Germline V gene lookup returns CDR1 SGHTS and CDR2 YDEGEE. The CDR3 contains 13 residues. Trimming took 0 bases from V and 5 from J, leaving 9 bases between them.

The sample holds one count of this clone. This chain joins TRBV7-2 and TRBJ2-2; TRBD2 is a possible D gene (6 bases). V gave up 5 bases and J gave up 7 bases, with 17 bases separating them. Germline CDR1 is SGHTA and CDR2 is FQGNSA. CDR3 size: 15 residues. Here the CDR3 reads CASSPSAGIGGELFF. The CDR3 DNA is TGTGCCAGCAGCCCGTCGGCGGGGATTGGCGGGGAGCTGTTTTTT.

Concerning this clone itself: This same CDR3 is encoded by further DNA sequences in the sample. J is TRBJ2-7 and V is TRBV7-9; D perhaps matches TRBD1 (6 bases). This CDR3 has 14 amino acids. Germline lookup yields CDR1 SEHNR and CDR2 FQNEAQ (reference sequence). V was cut by 5 bases and J by 1 base, with 12 bases left in between. CDR3 amino acids: CASSPRDKSYEQYF. In nucleotides, the CDR3 is TGTGCCAGCAGCCCACGGGACAAATCCTACGAGCAGTACTTC.

The rearrangement uses TRBV11-2 and TRBJ2-5; tentatively, D is TRBD2 (6 bases). The J call is in doubt because the DNA end fits TRBJ2-7 better. Germline CDR1 is SGHAT and CDR2 is FQNNGV. This CDR3 contains 15 residues. CDR3 DNA: TGTGCCAGCAGCCCACCTAGCGACCGGAGCGACGAGCAGTACTTC. Residues: CASSPPSDRSDEQYF.

The V and J genes are TRBV5-1 and TRBJ1-1; TRBD1 is a possible D gene (5 bases). The germline CDR1 and CDR2 sequences are SGHRS and YFSETQ. The V and J ends lost 1 base and 1 base respectively, with 11 bases between them. The CDR3 runs to 15 residues. DNA for the CDR3: TGCGCCAGCAGCTTGTGGGGCGGAGAGAACACTGAAGCTTTCTTT. It is translated as CASSLWGGENTEAFF.

This chain links TRBV11-3 with TRBJ1-2; D is unresolved. From germline, CDR1 is SGHNT and CDR2 YENEEA. The V gene lost 2 bases and the J gene lost 5 bases, with 15 bases spanning the gap. The CDR3 sequence is 15 residues long. CDR3 sequence (DNA): TGTGCCAGCAGCTTATTCCGAAGGACCCGTTATGGCTACACCTTC. It translates to CASSLFRRTRYGYTF.